The rows below give T cell receptor delta chains drawn from one sample of a study of gamma-delta chains in newborns, infants, children. TCRdb re-processed the reads using CATT. The sample lists roughly 5,400 delta-chain clones; 3% to 3.5% were seen once. Material: blood. The receptors were sampled from a child who was a newborn, infant or young child, either healthy, febrile or measles-vaccinated (not recorded which). Both conserved end residues are part of each CDR3. D genes are given only for firm matches.

v_gene	j_gene	d_gene	CDR3aa
TRDV1	TRDJ1	NA	CALVNPDWSHLVLDKLIF
TRDV2	TRDJ3	TRDD3	CACDNVGGGSSWDTRQMFF
TRDV2	TRDJ3	NA	CACDTGDPRSWDTRQMFF
TRDV1	TRDJ1	TRDD3	CALGEWSHWGYTDKLIF
TRDV1	TRDJ1	TRDD2	CALGPPQASYGGYTDKLIF
TRAV29/DV5	TRDJ1	TRDD3	CAASCTGGYTDKLIF
TRDV2	TRDJ3	TRDD3	CACDPVLGDTPWDTRQMFF
TRDV2	TRDJ3	NA	CACDPAWGKRTWDTRQMFF
TRDV1	TRDJ1	TRDD3	CALGELPENFLLGDQYTDKLIF
TRDV1	TRDJ1	TRDD3	CALGAPSSWGIPLGTDKLIF
TRDV2	TRDJ2	TRDD3	CACDTLGDTPAAQLFF
TRDV2	TRDJ3	TRDD3	CACDPASYWGIRGSWDTRQMFF
TRDV2	TRDJ1	NA	CACDSLLDTDKLIF
TRDV3	TRDJ3	NA	CAFTPFTGSRYTRQMFF
TRDV2	TRDJ3	NA	CACDTWDTWDTRQMFF
TRDV2	TRDJ3	TRDD3	CACDVLGDTHWDTRQMFF
TRAV29/DV5	TRDJ1	TRDD3	CAATHSLLGDTGGPYTDKLIF
TRDV2	TRDJ3	TRDD3	CACDSASTGGYANWDTRQMFF
TRDV2	TRDJ3	TRDD3	CACDTGWGGSSWDTRQMFF
TRDV2	TRDJ2	NA	CACDTVGGGALTAQLFF
TRDV2	TRDJ3	TRDD3	CACDTVLGDTERSSWDTRQMFF
TRDV2	TRDJ3	TRDD3	CACDTWGIGSWDTRRMFF
TRDV2	TRDJ3	NA	CAYDTIQKGTWDTRQMFF
TRDV1	TRDJ1	NA	CALGELVRPVADKLIF
TRDV1	TRDJ1	TRDD3	CALGSSSRWGIPTVYTDKLIF
TRDV2	TRDJ1	TRDD3	CACDILGDTSADKLIF
TRDV1	TRDJ1	TRDD3	CALGRVGDSTDKLIF
TRDV2	TRDJ3	TRDD3	CACDVLGDSWSSWDTRQMFF
TRDV2	TRDJ3	TRDD3	CACDRLYTGGSWDTRQMFF
TRDV2	TRDJ3	TRDD3	CACDTAGGFSWDTRQMFF
TRAV29/DV5	TRDJ1	TRDD3	CAASKLMGETDKLIF
TRDV2	TRDJ3	TRDD3	CACDGVGIPSWDTRQMFF
TRDV2	TRDJ2	TRDD3	CACDFLITGGYDSAQLFF
TRDV2	TRDJ2	NA	CACDTWGSIAQLFF
TRDV2	TRDJ3	TRDD3	CACLLGDTWDTRQMFF
TRDV1	TRDJ1	TRDD3	CALGELLGGYTDKLIF
TRDV1	TRDJ2	NA	CALGEGNSYGAGDGGTAQLFF
TRDV2	TRDJ1	NA	CACDSLGPRGSPDKLIF
TRDV1	TRDJ1	NA	CALGTLLPVYTDKLIF
TRDV1	TRDJ2	TRDD3	CALGELRTGIRTTQLFF
TRDV1	TRDJ1	TRDD3	CALGEPKILVLGDTDKLIF
TRDV2	TRDJ3	TRDD3	CACDTIGTGGYGNYWDTRQMFF
TRDV2	TRDJ2	TRDD3	CACGRVGDTLTAQLFF
TRDV1	TRDJ1	TRDD3	CALGERRELGDKANDKLIF
TRDV2	TRDJ2	TRDD3	CACDTVGDTALTAQLFF
TRDV2	TRDJ2	TRDD3	CACDYWGGTAQLFF
TRDV3	TRDJ2	TRDD3	CAFKGGEVLGISLPEGQLFF
TRDV2	TRDJ3	TRDD3	CACAMGDTSSWDTRQMFF
TRDV2	TRDJ3	TRDD3	CACDTVLLGDTLSSWDTRQMFF
TRDV2	TRDJ3	TRDD3	CACDTGGLASSWDTRQMFF
TRDV2	TRDJ2	TRDD3	CACDPLGDRALTAQLFF
TRDV3	TRDJ2	TRDD3	CAFRPSLHRGRGYASAQLFF
TRDV1	TRDJ1	TRDD3	CALGEHLPTGWGIRLKLIF